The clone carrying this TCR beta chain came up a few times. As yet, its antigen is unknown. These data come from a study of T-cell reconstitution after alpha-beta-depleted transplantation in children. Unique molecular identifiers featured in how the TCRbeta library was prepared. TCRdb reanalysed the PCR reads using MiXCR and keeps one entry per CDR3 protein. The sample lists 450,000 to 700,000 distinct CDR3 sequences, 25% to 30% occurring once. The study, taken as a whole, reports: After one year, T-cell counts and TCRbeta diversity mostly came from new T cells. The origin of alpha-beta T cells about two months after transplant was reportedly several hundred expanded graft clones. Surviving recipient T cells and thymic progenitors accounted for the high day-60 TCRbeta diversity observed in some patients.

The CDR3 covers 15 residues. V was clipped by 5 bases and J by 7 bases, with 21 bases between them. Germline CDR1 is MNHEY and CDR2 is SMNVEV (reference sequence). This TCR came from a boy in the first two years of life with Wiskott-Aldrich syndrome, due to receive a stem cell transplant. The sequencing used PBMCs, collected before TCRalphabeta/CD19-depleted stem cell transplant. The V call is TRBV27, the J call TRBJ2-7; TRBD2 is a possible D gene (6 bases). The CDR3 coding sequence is TGTGCCAGCAGTCCGCGACTAGTCGGGAAGTGGGAGCAGTACTTC. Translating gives CASSPRLVGKWEQYF.